Listed below are T cell receptor beta chains from one sample, sequenced in a study of shared clonotypes between healthy human individuals. Clones were sequenced by immunoSEQ multiplex PCR, and TCRdb holds only the in-frame ones, with some missing. The sample records some 1.5 million clones, approximately 97% being singletons. Sequencing was done on a sample of naive CD4+ T cells sorted from blood. Source of these receptors: a man aged 25-45 years in good health. CDR3s include the opening cysteine and the closing phenylalanine or tryptophan. The D gene is left open where the match is weak. Clone size, where shown, is once, few, many, or a class for clones that have expanded.

d_gene: -; j_gene: TRBJ2-7; v_gene: TRBV12-2; abundance: once; CDR3nt: TGTGCAAGTCGCCGCCGGGGGAGCTACCACTACGAGCAGTACTTC; CDR3aa: CASRRRGSYHYEQYF
d_gene: -; j_gene: TRBJ1-1; v_gene: TRBV6-5; abundance: -; CDR3nt: TGTGCCAGCAGTTCTGGGGGATCAGGGTCCCCTGAAGCTTTCTTT; CDR3aa: CASSSGGSGSPEAFF
d_gene: -; j_gene: TRBJ2-3; v_gene: TRBV27; abundance: -; CDR3nt: TGTGCCAGCAGAATCACAGATACGCAGTATTTT; CDR3aa: CASRITDTQYF
d_gene: -; j_gene: TRBJ1-4; v_gene: TRBV30; abundance: -; CDR3nt: TGTGCCTGGAGTGTGGTGTCTGAAAAACTGTTTTTT; CDR3aa: CAWSVVSEKLFF
d_gene: -; j_gene: TRBJ2-7; v_gene: TRBV9; abundance: -; CDR3nt: TGTGCCAGCAGCGTAGGGACAGCCTACGAGCAGTACTTC; CDR3aa: CASSVGTAYEQYF
d_gene: -; j_gene: TRBJ2-3; v_gene: TRBV28; abundance: once; CDR3nt: TGTGCCAGCACCGAAACCAGGCAGGGGGGAGATACGCAGTATTTT; CDR3aa: CASTETRQGGDTQYF
d_gene: -; j_gene: TRBJ2-7; v_gene: TRBV28; abundance: -; CDR3nt: TGTGCCAGCAGTTTACGATGGCAGGACCGCGAGCAGTACTTC; CDR3aa: CASSLRWQDREQYF
d_gene: TRBD1; j_gene: TRBJ2-7; v_gene: TRBV5-6; abundance: -; CDR3nt: TGTGCCAGCAGCCAGGGACAGGGATATAGGAAGCAGTACTTC; CDR3aa: CASSQGQGYRKQYF
d_gene: TRBD2; j_gene: TRBJ2-7; v_gene: TRBV28; abundance: -; CDR3nt: TGTGCCAGCAGTTTGACTAGCCGTACGTACGAGCAGTACTTC; CDR3aa: CASSLTSRTYEQYF
d_gene: -; j_gene: TRBJ1-5; v_gene: TRBV19; abundance: -; CDR3nt: TGTGCCAGTAGTATGGGGGGGGGCCAGGCCAACCCTAGCAATCAGCCCCAGCATTTT; CDR3aa: CASSMGGGQANPSNQPQHF
d_gene: -; j_gene: TRBJ2-7; v_gene: TRBV6-6; abundance: -; CDR3nt: TGTGCCAGCAGCCGAAGTTGGAATGAATACGAGCAGTACTTC; CDR3aa: CASSRSWNEYEQYF
d_gene: TRBD2; j_gene: TRBJ2-1; v_gene: TRBV5-1; abundance: -; CDR3nt: TGCGCCAGCAGCCTCGGGGGACTAGCGAGTTACAATGAGCAGTTCTTC; CDR3aa: CASSLGGLASYNEQFF
d_gene: TRBD2; j_gene: TRBJ2-2; v_gene: TRBV5-4; abundance: -; CDR3nt: TGTGCCAGTAGAGACGGGACTAGCGGCACCGGGGAGCTGTTTTTT; CDR3aa: CASRDGTSGTGELFF
d_gene: -; j_gene: TRBJ1-1; v_gene: TRBV11-2; abundance: -; CDR3nt: TGTGCCAGCAGCGCAACCATGAACACTGAAGCTTTCTTT; CDR3aa: CASSATMNTEAFF
d_gene: -; j_gene: TRBJ1-5; v_gene: TRBV5-5; abundance: -; CDR3nt: TGTGCCAGCAGCTTGGAGTTAGGTGACACGTATAGCAATCAGCCCCAGCATTTT; CDR3aa: CASSLELGDTYSNQPQHF
d_gene: -; j_gene: TRBJ1-5; v_gene: TRBV5-5; abundance: -; CDR3nt: TGTGCCAGCAGCTTGGCCCTAGTCAATCAGCCCCAGCATTTT; CDR3aa: CASSLALVNQPQHF
d_gene: -; j_gene: TRBJ1-2; v_gene: TRBV19; abundance: -; CDR3nt: TGTGCCAGTAGTAAGGTTAACTATGGCTACACCTTC; CDR3aa: CASSKVNYGYTF
d_gene: -; j_gene: TRBJ1-2; v_gene: TRBV11-2; abundance: once; CDR3nt: TGTGCCAGCAGCTCCGCGGGTTTAAAGGGGGGCTACACCTTC; CDR3aa: CASSSAGLKGGYTF
d_gene: TRBD2; j_gene: TRBJ2-2; v_gene: TRBV28; abundance: -; CDR3nt: TGTGCCAGCAGCCAAAGCGGGAGCACCGGGGAGCTGTTTTTT; CDR3aa: CASSQSGSTGELFF
d_gene: TRBD2; j_gene: TRBJ2-1; v_gene: TRBV7-2; abundance: -; CDR3nt: TGTGCCAGCAGCTTAAGTCTAGCGGGAAATGAGCAGTTCTTC; CDR3aa: CASSLSLAGNEQFF
d_gene: -; j_gene: TRBJ2-5; v_gene: TRBV10-3; abundance: -; CDR3nt: TGTGCCATCAGTGAGTCGTTGGGGGGAGTGGAGACCCAGTACTTC; CDR3aa: CAISESLGGVETQYF
d_gene: -; j_gene: TRBJ2-1; v_gene: TRBV28; abundance: -; CDR3nt: TGTGCCATAGAAACGGGATTTCGGAATGAGCAGTTCTTC; CDR3aa: CAIETGFRNEQFF
d_gene: -; j_gene: TRBJ2-2; v_gene: TRBV19; abundance: -; CDR3nt: TGTGCCAGTAGTATTCTACAGGGTCGCGGCACCGGGGAGCTGTTTTTT; CDR3aa: CASSILQGRGTGELFF
d_gene: -; j_gene: TRBJ1-1; v_gene: TRBV28; abundance: -; CDR3nt: TGTGCCAGCACAAAGTCCTATGAAGCTTTCTTT; CDR3aa: CASTKSYEAFF
d_gene: TRBD2; j_gene: TRBJ2-5; v_gene: TRBV6-5; abundance: -; CDR3nt: TGTGCCGCGCGGGGACTAGTGCAAGAGACCCAGTACTTC; CDR3aa: CAARGLVQETQYF